This TCR beta chain was retrieved from a study of CD8 T cells in Susac syndrome. The authors carried out high-throughput sequencing of TCR beta. They applied it to CD8+ and CD4+ T cells obtained from blood. TEMRA cells were FACS-enriched and CD8+ and CD4+ T cells negatively isolated. The CDR3 spans 19 residues. In germline, CDR1 is LGHDT, CDR2 YNNKEL (reference sequence). V lost 0 bases, J lost 0 bases, and 20 bases lay in between. The RNA input was roughly 0.45 to 1 ug, and it was reverse transcribed with random hexamers. A single record per CDR3 protein comes from TCRdb applying MiXCR to the immunoSEQ multiplex PCR reads. This table holds about 200,000 distinct CDR3 sequences, over 90% found once.

The specimen was CD4+ T cells from PBMCs. The clonotype originates from a human donor with multiple sclerosis. The chain has TRBV3-1 and TRBJ1-2; weak D call: TRBD1 (5 bases). The CDR3 is CASSQDPAPRGYTNYGYTF. The CDR3 DNA is TGTGCCAGCAGCCAAGATCCGGCTCCCCGGGGGTATACTAACTATGGCTACACCTTC.